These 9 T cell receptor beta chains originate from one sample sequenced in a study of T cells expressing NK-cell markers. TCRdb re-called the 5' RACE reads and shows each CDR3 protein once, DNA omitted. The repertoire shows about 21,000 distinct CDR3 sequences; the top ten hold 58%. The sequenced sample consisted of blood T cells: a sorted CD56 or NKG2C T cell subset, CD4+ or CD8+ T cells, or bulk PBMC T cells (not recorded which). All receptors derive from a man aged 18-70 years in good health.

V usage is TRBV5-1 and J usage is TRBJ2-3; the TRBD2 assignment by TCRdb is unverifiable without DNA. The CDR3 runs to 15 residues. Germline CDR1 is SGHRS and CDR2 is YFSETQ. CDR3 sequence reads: CASSLTGRGTDTQYF.

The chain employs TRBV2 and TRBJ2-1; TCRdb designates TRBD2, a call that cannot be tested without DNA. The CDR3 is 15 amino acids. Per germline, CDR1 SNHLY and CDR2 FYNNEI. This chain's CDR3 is CASRLGTSGIHEQFF. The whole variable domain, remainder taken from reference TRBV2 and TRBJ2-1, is EPEVTQTPSHQVTQMGQEVILRCVPISNHLYFYWYRQILGQKVEFLVSFYNNEISEKSEIFDDQFSVERPDGSNFTLKIRSTKLEDSAMYFCASRLGTSGIHEQFFGPGTRLTVL.

CDR3 in amino acids: CAWNSGDNVLTF. The J gene is TRBJ2-6, the V gene TRBV30; the TCRdb D gene call, TRBD2, has no DNA to confirm it. This CDR3 has 12 amino acids. CDR1 is GTSNPN, CDR2 SVGIG, per germline (reference sequence).

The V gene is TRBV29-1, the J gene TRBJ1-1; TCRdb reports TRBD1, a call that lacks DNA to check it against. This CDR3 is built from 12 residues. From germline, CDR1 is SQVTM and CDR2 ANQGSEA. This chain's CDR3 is CSVEGGGTEAFF.

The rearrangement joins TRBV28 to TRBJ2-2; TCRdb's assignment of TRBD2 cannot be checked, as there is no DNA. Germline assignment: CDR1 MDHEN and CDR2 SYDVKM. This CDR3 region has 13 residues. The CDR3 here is CASIGLQLGELFF.

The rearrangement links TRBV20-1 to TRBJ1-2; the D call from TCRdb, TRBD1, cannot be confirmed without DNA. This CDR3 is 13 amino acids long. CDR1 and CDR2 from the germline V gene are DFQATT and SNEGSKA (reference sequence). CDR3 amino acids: CSAKQGALYGYTF.

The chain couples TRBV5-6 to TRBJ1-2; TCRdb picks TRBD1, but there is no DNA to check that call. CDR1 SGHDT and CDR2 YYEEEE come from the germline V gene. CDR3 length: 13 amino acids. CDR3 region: CASSLGQNYGYTF.

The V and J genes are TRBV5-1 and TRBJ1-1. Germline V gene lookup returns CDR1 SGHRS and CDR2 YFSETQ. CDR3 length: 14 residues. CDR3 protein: CASSLPQSNTEAFF.

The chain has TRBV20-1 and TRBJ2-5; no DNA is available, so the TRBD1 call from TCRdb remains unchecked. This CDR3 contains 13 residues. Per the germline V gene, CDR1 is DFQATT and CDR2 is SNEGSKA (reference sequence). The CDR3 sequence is CSAPTGVEETQYF.